These 23 T cell receptor beta chains came from one sample sequenced in a study of shared clonotypes between healthy human individuals. Assay used: immunoSEQ multiplex PCR; TCRdb lists only in-frame clones, some missing. This table has about 1.5 million clones, roughly 95% appearing once. Sequenced material: naive CD4+ T cells sorted from blood. The subset here: CD45RA+ positively selected. The receptor set was obtained from a man aged 30 to 39 in good health.

This clone was counted a few times. The gene calls are TRBV27 and TRBJ2-7; D is ambiguous. CDR1 is MNHEY, CDR2 SMNVEV, per germline (reference sequence). The CDR3 runs to 13 residues. V was clipped by 5 bases and J by 2 bases, with 10 bases between them. This CDR3 reads CASSRVGTYEQYF. The CDR3 region has the DNA TGTGCCAGCAGTAGGGTGGGGACCTACGAGCAGTACTTC.

The chain combines TRBV2 with TRBJ2-7; the match to TRBD2 covers 12 bases. Germline V lookup: CDR1 SNHLY, CDR2 FYNNEI. This CDR3 comprises 14 residues. V was clipped by 6 bases and J by 2 bases; unmatched bases: 2. For the CDR3, the DNA is TGTGCCAGCAGAGGACTAGCGGGACCCTACGAGCAGTACTTC. Translating gives CASRGLAGPYEQYF.

The CDR3 region is CASSWSLYEQYF. CDR3 nucleotide sequence: TGTGCCAGCAGCTGGAGCCTATACGAGCAGTACTTC. V usage is TRBV4-2 and J usage is TRBJ2-7; D is uncertain. This CDR3 contains 12 residues. Trimming pared 5 bases from V and 4 bases from J, leaving 9 bases between. Germline V gene data show CDR1 as LGHNA and CDR2 as YNFKEQ.

The rearrangement joins TRBV15 to TRBJ1-1; possible D gene TRBD1, 6 bases. V lost 0 bases and J lost 6, with 11 bases in between. Germline loops: CDR1 LNHNV, CDR2 YYDKDF (reference sequence). The CDR3 consists of 14 residues. CDR3 bases: TGTGCCACCAGCAGAGACCGCGGGGGCGCTGAAGCTTTCTTT. Protein sequence: CATSRDRGGAEAFF.

Only one count was recorded for this clone. This chain joins TRBV15 and TRBJ2-5; possible D gene TRBD1, 6 bases. Looked up from germline, CDR1 is LNHNV and CDR2 is YYDKDF (reference sequence). This CDR3 has 16 residues. V lost 2 bases and J 3 bases, leaving 16 bases between the germline ends. The CDR3 reads CATSRRPGTLKETQYF. CDR3 nucleotide sequence: TGTGCCACCAGCAGACGACCGGGGACACTTAAAGAGACCCAGTACTTC.

The chain combines TRBV19 with TRBJ2-7; the match to TRBD2 covers 13 bases. CDR1 and CDR2 (germline): LNHDA, SQIVND (reference sequence). With 3 bases clipped from V and 6 bases from J, the junction kept 8 bases outside the gene matches. This CDR3 has 16 residues. The CDR3, as DNA: TGTGCCAGTAGTATCCGACTAGCGGGAGGAATCTCCGAGCAGTACTTC. Protein product: CASSIRLAGGISEQYF.

The chain recombines TRBV9 with TRBJ2-1, with 7 positions matching TRBD1. Germline CDR1 SGDLS, CDR2 YYNGEE. J gave up 5 bases and V 5 bases, and 10 bases lay outside the gene matches. The CDR3 totals 15 residues. The CDR3 DNA follows: TGTGCCAGCAGTATACAGGGGTATGAGAACAATGAGCAGTTCTTC. It is translated as CASSIQGYENNEQFF.

V usage is TRBV19 and J usage is TRBJ2-5, with a possible D match to TRBD2 (5 bases). The germline V gene has CDR1 LNHDA and CDR2 SQIVND (reference sequence). This CDR3 spans 14 amino acids. With 5 bases removed from V and 2 bases from J, the gap between germline ends came to 12 bases. The CDR3 protein is CASSPKDFQETQYF. The CDR3 region has the DNA TGTGCCAGTAGTCCGAAGGACTTTCAAGAGACCCAGTACTTC.

This chain joins TRBV4-3 and TRBJ1-4; 7 bases map to TRBD1. Germline V gives CDR1 LGHNA, CDR2 YSLEER. V was pared by 1 base and J by 7 bases, with 12 bases of the junction left unmatched. The CDR3 loop spans 17 amino acids. CDR3 DNA: TGCGCCAGCAGCCAAGGGACAGGTCGGGGTAAGGGTGAAAAACTGTTTTTT. It encodes CASSQGTGRGKGEKLFF.

Regarding this clone: Distinct nucleotide sequences in the sample also encode this CDR3. This sequence joins TRBV18 and TRBJ1-1, with 7 bases identical to TRBD1. Germline V lookup: CDR1 KGHSH, CDR2 LQKENI. The CDR3 has 13 amino acids. The V and J ends lost 4 bases and 2 bases, in that order; junction bases with no gene match: 1. The CDR3 loop reads CASSRQGNTEAFF. The CDR3 DNA reads as TGTGCCAGCTCACGACAGGGTAACACTGAAGCTTTCTTT.

The chain carries TRBV9 and TRBJ2-5; 13 nucleotides match TRBD2. With 4 bases clipped from V and 2 bases from J, the junction kept 11 bases outside the gene matches. Germline values: CDR1 SGDLS, CDR2 YYNGEE. CDR3 length: 18 amino acids. Written as DNA, the CDR3 is TGTGCCAGCAGCTCCTCCGGGACTAGCGGGACCAATCAAGAGACCCAGTACTTC. This translates into CASSSSGTSGTNQETQYF.

The rearrangement links TRBV29-1 to TRBJ2-1, with D unresolved. Trimming left V 5 bases short and J 7 bases short, with 9 bases between. Germline CDR1 and CDR2: SQVTM and ANQGSEA. The CDR3 is 11 residues long. CDR3 residues: CSVRSVNEQFF. CDR3 coding DNA: TGCAGCGTTCGGTCCGTGAATGAGCAGTTCTTC.

This clone was counted a single time. This chain connects TRBV4-2 to TRBJ2-5; D remains unclear. The CDR3 runs to 13 residues. Germline V gene sequence: CDR1 LGHNA, CDR2 YNFKEQ. Between the trimmed V and J ends, which lost 0 bases and 0 bases, there was a span of 2 bases. The CDR3 DNA follows: TGTGCCAGCAGCCAAGACTACCAAGAGACCCAGTACTTC. Translating it yields CASSQDYQETQYF.

The chain links TRBV14 to TRBJ2-1; 10 bases are shared with TRBD2. V was clipped by 0 bases and J by 9 bases; unmatched bases: 5. CDR3 size: 15 residues. CDR1 and CDR2 from the germline V gene are SGHDN and FVKESK. The DNA for the CDR3 is TGTGCCAGCAGCCAAGATCTAGCGGGAGTGGGTGAGCAGTTCTTC. Translated, it gives CASSQDLAGVGEQFF.

The V gene is TRBV28, the J gene TRBJ1-2; D is ambiguous. This CDR3 contains 14 residues. Germline V gives CDR1 MDHEN, CDR2 SYDVKM. Trimming stripped 2 bases from V and 4 bases from J, with 11 bases between. The CDR3 region has the DNA TGTGCCAGCAGTTTAAGGCGGCAGAGCTATGGCTACACCTTC. Translation gives CASSLRRQSYGYTF.

V is TRBV28 and J is TRBJ1-1, with D perhaps matching TRBD1 (5 bases). Between the trimmed V and J ends, which lost 4 bases and 2 bases, there was a span of 11 bases. CDR1 is MDHEN and CDR2 is SYDVKM in the germline V gene. This CDR3 contains 14 residues. CDR3 sequence: CASSWPGQNTEAFF. In nucleotides, the CDR3 is TGTGCCAGCAGTTGGCCCGGACAAAACACTGAAGCTTTCTTT.

The V call is TRBV28, the J call TRBJ2-3; 7 positions agree with TRBD2. The V gene end was trimmed by 0 bases and the J gene end by 0 bases; junction bases not matched to a gene: 6. The CDR3 is 17 residues long. The germline CDR1 and CDR2 sequences are MDHEN and SYDVKM. The CDR3 bases are TGTGCCAGCAGTTTATGGGACCTAGCGGACAGCACAGATACGCAGTATTTT. Protein: CASSLWDLADSTDTQYF.

The V gene is TRBV7-9, the J gene TRBJ2-6; no clear D. Looked up from germline, CDR1 is SEHNR and CDR2 is FQNEAQ (reference sequence). This CDR3 comprises 13 residues. V dropped 4 bases and J dropped 2 bases, with 3 bases sitting between them. The CDR3 nucleotides are TGTGCCAGCAGCTCAACTGGGGCCAACGTCCTGACTTTC. It encodes CASSSTGANVLTF.

In regard to this clone: Other nucleotide sequences from this sample produce the same CDR3. The gene calls are TRBV11-2 and TRBJ1-1; D ambiguous. Trimming cost V 0 bases and J 0 bases, with 5 bases left between them. Germline V gene data show CDR1 as SGHAT and CDR2 as FQNNGV. This CDR3 is 14 amino acids long. CDR3 sequence: CASSLDLMNTEAFF. The CDR3 nucleotides read TGTGCCAGCAGCTTAGATTTGATGAACACTGAAGCTTTCTTT.

A remark on this clone: The sample contains more than one DNA sequence encoding this CDR3. The chain uses TRBV5-4 and TRBJ2-3; a possible D gene is TRBD1 (5 bases). The V gene lost 0 bases and the J gene lost 0 bases, with 8 bases spanning the gap. The CDR3 loop spans 15 amino acids. Germline lookup yields CDR1 SGHNT and CDR2 YYREEE (reference sequence). The CDR3 bases are TGTGCCAGCAGCTTGGGGGGCGCGAGCACAGATACGCAGTATTTT. Translation gives CASSLGGASTDTQYF.

This sequence joins TRBV19 and TRBJ2-3; D remains unclear. The CDR3 consists of 15 residues. V lost 6 bases and J 2 bases, leaving 15 bases between the germline ends. Germline lookup yields CDR1 LNHDA and CDR2 SQIVND (reference sequence). DNA of the CDR3: TGTGCCAGTAGCCTGACACGTACACTCACAGATACGCAGTATTTT. It is translated as CASSLTRTLTDTQYF.

This rearrangement joins TRBV6-5 to TRBJ2-1, with 8 bases that match TRBD2. Germline CDR1 reads MNHEY; CDR2 reads SVGAGI. V shed 8 bases and J 7 bases; nucleotides not matched to a gene: 4. The CDR3 covers 12 residues. The CDR3 is CASGVAGNEQFF. DNA of the CDR3: TGTGCCAGCGGCGTAGCGGGGAATGAGCAGTTCTTC.

V is TRBV28 and J is TRBJ2-1; 11 bases align to TRBD1. CDR3 length: 15 amino acids. V trimming: 5 bases; J trimming: 8 bases; junction bases outside the gene matches: 8. Per the germline V gene, CDR1 is MDHEN and CDR2 is SYDVKM. CDR3 DNA sequence: TGTGCCAGCAGTCCCTCGGGACAGGGGGTCGATGAGCAGTTCTTC. Amino acid sequence: CASSPSGQGVDEQFF.